This T cell receptor (beta chain) was sequenced in a study of cytomegalovirus exposure and HLA in healthy donors (TCRdb year 2017). For the wider study: According to an earlier analysis of around 600 of the donors, 150 million to 200 million T cells yielded 117 million unique TCR beta sequences and around 280 Gb of sequence data. An early release covering 550 to 700 HLA-typed donors comprised approximately 300 gigabases of sequencing data and roughly 85 million unique TCR sequences. Of the 300 to 500 genotyped donors, 80% to 90% were placed in the genetic ancestry cluster associated with self-reported Caucasian donors. The study aimed to test whether signatures of past pathogen exposure could be identified by cataloging public T cell receptors. The T cell repertoires of 666 subjects were profiled by immunosequencing and related to cytomegalovirus serostatus. Besides the first cohort of approximately 710 subjects, a separate validation cohort made up of about 120 different subjects was used. To predict cytomegalovirus infection status, the study brought together high-throughput TCR immunosequencing, statistical association of individual TCRs with disease status, and machine learning. In a later analysis, previously published TCR beta repertoires from 550 to 700 donors were re-analyzed and high-resolution HLA genotyping was added so that TCR occurrence patterns could be studied. The later analysis used no new phenotypic data to find candidate immune exposures, relying instead on TCR beta sequences and their occurrence across donors. An earlier analysis of 587 of the donors used high-throughput TCR beta sequencing to judge whether each TCR beta V gene segment behaved as functional or pseudogenic. Donor age, sex, ethnicity and CMV serostatus were collected together with the repertoire data. A later genetic analysis used genome-wide SNP genotypes for about three fifths of the roughly 700 donors, treating that subset as a discovery cohort. All discovery cohort repertoires had been generated using a single sequencing platform. HLA typing covered class I and class II loci at four-digit resolution. The number of donors typed differed by locus, with roughly 629-640 for A, B, C, DRB1 and DQB1, more than 500 for DQA1, under 610 for DPA1, and around 450 for DPB1. Because of strong linkage in the cohort, 5 or 6 DR-DQ haplotypes were treated as single units for association and clustering. Among around 400 genotyped donors of the cohort, an average of around 240,000 unique TCR beta nucleotide sequences were sequenced per donor, roughly 20% of them non-productive. Summary of the overall study and its limitations: The study listed around 160 TCR beta chains as associated with cytomegalovirus. Three of the identified cytomegalovirus-associated TCR beta chains were confirmed in vitro to be specific for cytomegalovirus antigens. Because counts were too low, under 20 rarely observed V segments, including chromosome 9 orphons, were left out of the earlier analysis of a few hundred of the donors. Most TCR sequences were seen in very few donors, while some public TCRs were found in many individuals. A group of highly shared sequence variants was considered likely to be a technical artifact of the sequencing pipeline. A later analysis associated 16,951 TCR beta sequences with specific HLA alleles at a false discovery rate of 0.05. An earlier analysis of approximately 590 of the donors showed that most TCR beta V segments appeared in productive rearrangements either about 87% or about 30% of the time, which broadly matched IMGT annotations. A further reported finding was that TCR beta sequences accurately predicted the HLA-A and HLA-B alleles for most subjects in the first cohort. According to a later analysis, TCR association rates differed among HLA loci, with DRB1 alleles showing the most associated TCRs and HLA-C alleles showing the fewest. The only immune exposure information available for the cohort was CMV serostatus. Correlated functional status among segregating V segments might reflect linkage disequilibrium, but an unknown experimental factor could not be ruled out. Because HLA typing was unavailable for some donors at each locus, only the typed subset was used in association tests. The cohort was sequenced for TCR beta chains only, and without alpha or paired-chain data the features that could be detected were limited. In a later analysis, several top co-occurrence clusters were reported to appear linked to parvovirus B19, influenza, CMV and Epstein-Barr virus. In a later analysis, HLA-associated TCR beta chains were found to be more clonally expanded and to have lower generation probabilities than equally common non-associated chains. Most CMV-associated TCR beta chains appeared to be HLA-restricted in a later analysis, and the HLA associations seemed to be driven largely by CMV exposure. When HLA alleles, especially DR and DQ, strongly co-occurred, attributing TCR associations to individual alleles was difficult. Roughly uniform sequencing depth across donors was assumed in presence/absence analyses, although this assumption may not hold. According to a later genetic analysis, donors in an Asian-associated ancestry cluster had fewer N-insertions in productive TCRs than the roughly 670-donor mean. The authors suggested that the approach could potentially be generalized to other disease states and immunological phenotypes. In both the original and validation cohorts, the classifier was reported to diagnose cytomegalovirus status with high specificity and sensitivity. An association between a missense DCLRE1C variant and V-gene and J-gene trimming of TCR beta chains was found in a later genetic analysis and replicated in an independent cohort.

Concerning this clone: What this receptor recognizes is not known. Nothing much larger sits one base from this clone, and base qualities are not available.

The cohort comprised some 680 healthy bone marrow donors. All cohort members were sampled while nominally healthy, although unrecorded immune exposures were likely present. The donor was CMV seropositive and belonged to the group of more than 250 seropositive cohort members. Each donor provided a peripheral blood sample, and peripheral blood mononuclear cells were used for TCR beta sequencing. Genomic DNA was extracted from the blood cell samples with the Qiagen DNeasy Blood Extraction Kit. The library relied on the immunoSEQ multiplex PCR assay. For the multiplex PCR, a mixture combining 60 forward primers for TCR Vbeta segments and 13 reverse primers for TCR Jbeta segments was used. The CDR3 region of rearranged TCR beta genes was amplified from genomic DNA with a multiplex PCR assay. The amplified TCR beta libraries were sequenced on the Illumina HiSeq System as 87-base-pair reads. The authors' analysis ran thus. A later analysis counted about 80 million unique TCR beta chains across the 550 to 800 repertoires, and around 12 million of these chains were shared by at least two donors. Raw reads were error-corrected and collapsed into unique sequences by a nearest-neighbor algorithm in which closely related sequences were merged to remove PCR and sequencing errors. To assign V, D and J gene segments, CDR3 sequences were aligned to IMGT reference sequences. For a sequence to be retained, a match of at least six nucleotides was required to both a V gene segment and a J gene segment. A rearrangement counted as productive if the CDR3 had no stop codons and remained in frame with V and J, and every other rearrangement counted as non-productive. Following IMGT convention, CDR3 was defined as the stretch from the second conserved V-encoded cysteine to the conserved J-encoded phenylalanine. In an earlier analysis of 587 of the donors, sequences lacking an unambiguous match to a single V gene segment were excluded. In an earlier analysis of a few hundred of the donors, V segments were called functional above 56.7% productive rearrangements and were called segregating when the between-donor standard deviation exceeded 5%. A statistical classification framework was built to diagnose cytomegalovirus status from the catalog of TCR beta chain sequences. In a later analysis, V and J genes were assigned by comparing TCR nucleotide sequences against IMGT/GENE-DB human TR gene sequences. A later analysis assigned CDR3 sequences and most-parsimonious VDJ recombination scenarios with the TCRdist pipeline. In a later analysis, each TCR beta chain was defined by its CDR3 amino acid sequence together with its V-gene family, and reads lacking a unique V-gene family were excluded. As a way to deal with suspected cross-contamination and a sequencing artifact, a later analysis dropped 592 nucleotide sequences that were highly shared and had low generation probability. In a later analysis, a clonal expansion index was calculated for each public chain from normalized within-repertoire ranks of inferred template counts. A later analysis computed generation probabilities with a VDJ recombination model fitted to out-of-frame rearrangements, and checked the results against IGoR. In a later analysis, hypergeometric tests were used to score TCR-TCR, TCR-HLA and TCR-CMV co-occurrence, with a repertoire-size bias correction applied to TCR pairs. To estimate false discovery rates, a later analysis permuted the HLA or CMV assignments 20 times. In a later analysis, co-occurring TCRs were grouped with DBSCAN, and TCRdist sequence similarity was added when clustering was performed within HLA-allele-positive subsets. Repertoires with fewer than 30,000 or more than 120,000 public chains were left out of co-occurrence clustering, as were five repertoires with anomalous nucleotide sharing. The clones in this table, taken by TCRdb from immuneACCESS, are in-frame only. Not every clone is retained; where verified, under half of the shortfall comes from an unresolved V gene, and the cause of the rest is unknown. From that table come the V and J calls and clone size; the DNA was used to work out D and trimming. The sample includes about 160,000 clones, with 70% to 90% observed a single time. The top ten constitute about 2% of the sample.

This TCR was recovered from a young man in good health and CMV-seropositive. Material for sequencing was PBMCs.

The CDR3 corresponds to CAWSVKGAGGELFF. The nucleotide sequence reads TGTGCCTGGAGTGTAAAGGGGGCGGGCGGGGAGCTGTTTTTT. The sequence links TRBV30 to TRBJ2-2; 7 nucleotides in the junction match TRBD1. The CDR3 sequence holds 14 residues, the cysteine and phenylalanine included. Kept here is only the CDR3 DNA, which spans 42 bases and is read in frame from base 1. Relative to germline, V is missing 0 bases and J is missing 7 bases, with 5 bases of the junction outside any gene match. Looking up the germline V gene (reference sequence) yields CDR1 GTSNPN and CDR2 SVGIG.